The rows below give T cell receptor beta chains drawn from one sample of a study of blood T cell repertoires in COVID-19. Sequencing was performed with immunoSEQ multiplex PCR; in TCRdb, only in-frame clones are kept and a portion is missing. The table lists approximately 180,000 clones, roughly 87% of them singletons. Specimen: PBMCs or T cells enriched from blood (not recorded which). All receptors derive from a human donor with acute COVID-19. The donor label of this sample is uncertain. Both conserved end residues are part of each CDR3. The order of the fields is J gene, V gene, D gene, clone size, CDR3 DNA, CDR3 protein. D genes are given only for firm matches. The size entry is marked missing in some rows and otherwise reads once, few, many or a size class.

TRBJ2-3 | TRBV27 | . | . | TGTGCCAGTGCTCGGGGGTCTTTCTTCACAGATACGCAGTATTTT | CASARGSFFTDTQYF
TRBJ2-5 | TRBV30 | TRBD1 | . | TGTGCCTGCACCAGGGGGCTCCAAGAGACCCAGTACTTC | CACTRGLQETQYF
TRBJ1-2 | TRBV12-3/TRBV12-4 | . | . | TGTGCCAGCGAGACTAACTATGGCTACACCTTC | CASETNYGYTF
TRBJ1-2 | TRBV5-4 | . | . | TGTGCCACACACCCCCCAGGGATCTATGGCTACACCTTC | CATHPPGIYGYTF
TRBJ2-2 | TRBV9 | TRBD1 | . | TGTGCCAGCAGCGTAACTCCACAGGGGGCCGGGGAGCTGTTTTTT | CASSVTPQGAGELFF
TRBJ2-5 | TRBV5-5 | . | . | TGTGCCAGCAGCTTGGACAGACCCCAAGAGACCCAGTACTTC | CASSLDRPQETQYF
TRBJ1-2 | TRBV30 | TRBD1 | once | TGTGCCTGGAGTCCGACAGGGTTCCCCTCTAGCTATGGCTACACCTTC | CAWSPTGFPSSYGYTF
TRBJ1-5 | TRBV7-2 | . | . | TGTGCCAGCAGCTTAGCGGCCCTTTTCAATCAGCCCCAGCATTTT | CASSLAALFNQPQHF
TRBJ1-2 | TRBV7-8 | TRBD1 | . | TGTGCCAGCAGCTTAACAGGGGGCGCTGACTATGGCTACACCTTC | CASSLTGGADYGYTF
TRBJ2-7 | TRBV29-1 | . | once | TGCAGCGTTGAAGGTGGCAGCGAGTACGAGCAGTACTTC | CSVEGGSEYEQYF
TRBJ1-5 | TRBV12-3/TRBV12-4 | . | . | TGTGCCAGCAGCCCGGAGAATCAGCCCCAGCATTTT | CASSPENQPQHF
TRBJ1-2 | TRBV6-2/TRBV6-3 | . | . | TGTGCCAGCAGTTACTCGAATAGGAGAGAATATGGCTACACCTTC | CASSYSNRREYGYTF
TRBJ2-3 | TRBV18 | . | . | TGTGCCAGCTCACCTAGTCGATCAGATACGCAGTATTTT | CASSPSRSDTQYF
TRBJ1-1 | TRBV6-5 | TRBD1 | . | TGTGCCAGCACCCGGGGACAGGGGACTGAAGCTTTCTTT | CASTRGQGTEAFF
TRBJ2-7 | TRBV29-1 | . | . | TGCAGCGTGGTGATGGGGGGCTCCTACGAGCAGTACTTC | CSVVMGGSYEQYF
TRBJ2-7 | TRBV7-2 | . | . | TGTGCCAGCAGCTCGAGGCCCCCCTTAAGCGGATCCTACGAGCAGTACTTC | CASSSRPPLSGSYEQYF
TRBJ2-7 | TRBV7-3 | . | . | TGTGCCAGCACCGCAGGATCCACCTACGAGCAGTACTTC | CASTAGSTYEQYF
TRBJ1-6 | TRBV2 | TRBD1 | . | TGTGCCAGCAGGGGGGACAGGGGATATTCACCCCTCCACTTT | CASRGDRGYSPLHF
TRBJ2-7 | TRBV3-1/TRBV3-2 | TRBD1 | . | TGTGCCAGCAGCCAAGGACAGGGGAACTACGAGCAGTACTTC | CASSQGQGNYEQYF
TRBJ1-6 | TRBV27 | TRBD1 | . | TGTGCCAGCACCACTTTGGACAGGGAGCATTCACCCCTCCACTTT | CASTTLDREHSPLHF
TRBJ1-6 | TRBV6-5 | TRBD1 | . | TGTGCCAGCAGTCTACAGGGGTATAATTCACCCCTCCACTTT | CASSLQGYNSPLHF
TRBJ2-1 | TRBV29-1 | . | . | TGCAGCGTTGGGAGTTCGGGTGAGCAGTTCTTC | CSVGSSGEQFF
TRBJ2-7 | TRBV11-2 | TRBD1 | once | TGTGCCAGCAGCGCGGGACAGGGAAACGAGCAGTACTTC | CASSAGQGNEQYF
TRBJ2-7 | TRBV7-9 | TRBD2 | . | TGTGCCAGCAGCTGGACTAGCGGGGAAACCTACGAGCAGTACTTC | CASSWTSGETYEQYF
TRBJ1-2 | TRBV29-1 | TRBD1 | . | TGCAGCGTTGAAAGGGGACAGGGTTCTGGCTACACCTTC | CSVERGQGSGYTF
TRBJ2-7 | TRBV4-1 | TRBD1 | . | TGCGCCAGCAGCCACAGAGACAGGGAACGTTCCGAGCAGTACTTC | CASSHRDRERSEQYF
TRBJ2-7 | TRBV28 | . | . | TGTGCCAGCACGGGTGACTCCGGGCAGTACTTC | CASTGDSGQYF
TRBJ1-1 | TRBV11-2 | . | . | TGTGCCAGCAGCTTAATGCTTGGGGGAGGTACTGAAGCTTTCTTT | CASSLMLGGGTEAFF
TRBJ1-3 | TRBV6-1 | TRBD1 | . | TGTGCCAGCAGTGAATATACAGGGGCTGGAAACACCATATATTTT | CASSEYTGAGNTIYF
TRBJ2-2 | TRBV7-6 | TRBD2 | . | TGTGCCAGCAGCCCGACTAGCGGACGGACCGGGGAGCTGTTTTTT | CASSPTSGRTGELFF
TRBJ1-4 | TRBV6-5 | TRBD1 | . | TGTGCCAGCAGTTACTCGGACAGGGGGGGATTGGCACTGTTTTTT | CASSYSDRGGLALFF
TRBJ2-7 | TRBV3-1/TRBV3-2 | TRBD1 | . | TGTGCCAGCAGCCAAGATGGCCCAGGACAGGGGCCTTCCTACGAGCAGTACTTC | CASSQDGPGQGPSYEQYF
TRBJ2-2 | TRBV11-3 | . | . | TGTGCCAGCAGCTTAACACAGGCTGCCGGGGAGCTGTTTTTT | CASSLTQAAGELFF
TRBJ1-1 | TRBV3-1/TRBV3-2 | TRBD1 | few | TGTGCCAGCAGCCTGGACAGGGGTTGGGTCACTGAAGCTTTCTTT | CASSLDRGWVTEAFF
TRBJ2-7 | TRBV6-5 | TRBD1 | . | TGTGCCAGCAGCACCGGGACAGGCTCCTACGAGCAGTACTTC | CASSTGTGSYEQYF
TRBJ1-1 | TRBV18 | TRBD1 | . | TGTGCCAGCTCACCGGACAGGGAGTTAAGGCCCGAAGCTTTCTTT | CASSPDRELRPEAFF
TRBJ2-5 | TRBV21-1 | . | few | TGTGCCAGCAGCATCCCCGATGAGCCGCAGACCCAGTACTTC | CASSIPDEPQTQYF
TRBJ1-2 | TRBV6-6 | TRBD1 | . | TGTGCCAGCAGTCTGGACAGGGGTTATGGCTACACCTTC | CASSLDRGYGYTF
TRBJ2-5 | TRBV6-5 | . | . | TGTGCCAGCAGTTACACCGGGGTAGGCCAAGAGACCCAGTACTTC | CASSYTGVGQETQYF
TRBJ2-3 | TRBV9 | TRBD2 | . | TGTGCCAGCAGCGTAACCCCGGGACTAGCGGGGCTAGCTAGCACAGATACGCAGTATTTT | CASSVTPGLAGLASTDTQYF
TRBJ2-5 | TRBV5-1 | . | once | TGCGCCAGCAGCTTGGGGGACTTAGAGACCCAGTACTTC | CASSLGDLETQYF
TRBJ1-3 | TRBV7-2 | TRBD1 | . | TGTGCCAGCAGCGTCAGACAGGGTGCTGGAAACACCATATATTTT | CASSVRQGAGNTIYF
TRBJ2-2 | TRBV7-9 | . | . | TGTGCCAGCAGCCCACAGAGCACCGGGGAGCTGTTTTTT | CASSPQSTGELFF
TRBJ1-6 | TRBV7-2 | . | . | TGTGCCAGCAGCACGGGGACCTATAATTCACCCCTCCACTTT | CASSTGTYNSPLHF
TRBJ2-7 | TRBV11-1 | TRBD2 | . | TGTGCCAGCAGCCCCGGGGGGGCCGCGTCGGGCGAGCAGTACTTC | CASSPGGAASGEQYF
TRBJ2-7 | TRBV27 | TRBD1 | few | TGTGCCAGCAATAAAAGACAGGGTTCGTACGAGCAGTACTTC | CASNKRQGSYEQYF
TRBJ2-7 | TRBV4-1 | . | . | TGCGCCAGCAGCCAAGTGGAGGGAAGAGGCTACGAGCAGTACTTC | CASSQVEGRGYEQYF
TRBJ2-1 | TRBV18 | TRBD1 | . | TGTGCCAGCTCACCCGACAGGGGTTCCTACAATGAGCAGTTCTTC | CASSPDRGSYNEQFF
TRBJ2-7 | TRBV29-1 | TRBD2 | . | TGCAGCGTTGTAGCGGCTAGCGGGGATAGGGAGCAGTACTTC | CSVVAASGDREQYF
TRBJ2-7 | TRBV23-1 | . | . | TGCGCCAGCAGTCAATCGTACCAGGGCTACGAGCAGTACTTC | CASSQSYQGYEQYF
TRBJ1-6 | TRBV21-1 | . | . | TGTGCCAGCAGCCGGGGAGGGACAGGGGTGTATTCACCCCTCCACTTT | CASSRGGTGVYSPLHF